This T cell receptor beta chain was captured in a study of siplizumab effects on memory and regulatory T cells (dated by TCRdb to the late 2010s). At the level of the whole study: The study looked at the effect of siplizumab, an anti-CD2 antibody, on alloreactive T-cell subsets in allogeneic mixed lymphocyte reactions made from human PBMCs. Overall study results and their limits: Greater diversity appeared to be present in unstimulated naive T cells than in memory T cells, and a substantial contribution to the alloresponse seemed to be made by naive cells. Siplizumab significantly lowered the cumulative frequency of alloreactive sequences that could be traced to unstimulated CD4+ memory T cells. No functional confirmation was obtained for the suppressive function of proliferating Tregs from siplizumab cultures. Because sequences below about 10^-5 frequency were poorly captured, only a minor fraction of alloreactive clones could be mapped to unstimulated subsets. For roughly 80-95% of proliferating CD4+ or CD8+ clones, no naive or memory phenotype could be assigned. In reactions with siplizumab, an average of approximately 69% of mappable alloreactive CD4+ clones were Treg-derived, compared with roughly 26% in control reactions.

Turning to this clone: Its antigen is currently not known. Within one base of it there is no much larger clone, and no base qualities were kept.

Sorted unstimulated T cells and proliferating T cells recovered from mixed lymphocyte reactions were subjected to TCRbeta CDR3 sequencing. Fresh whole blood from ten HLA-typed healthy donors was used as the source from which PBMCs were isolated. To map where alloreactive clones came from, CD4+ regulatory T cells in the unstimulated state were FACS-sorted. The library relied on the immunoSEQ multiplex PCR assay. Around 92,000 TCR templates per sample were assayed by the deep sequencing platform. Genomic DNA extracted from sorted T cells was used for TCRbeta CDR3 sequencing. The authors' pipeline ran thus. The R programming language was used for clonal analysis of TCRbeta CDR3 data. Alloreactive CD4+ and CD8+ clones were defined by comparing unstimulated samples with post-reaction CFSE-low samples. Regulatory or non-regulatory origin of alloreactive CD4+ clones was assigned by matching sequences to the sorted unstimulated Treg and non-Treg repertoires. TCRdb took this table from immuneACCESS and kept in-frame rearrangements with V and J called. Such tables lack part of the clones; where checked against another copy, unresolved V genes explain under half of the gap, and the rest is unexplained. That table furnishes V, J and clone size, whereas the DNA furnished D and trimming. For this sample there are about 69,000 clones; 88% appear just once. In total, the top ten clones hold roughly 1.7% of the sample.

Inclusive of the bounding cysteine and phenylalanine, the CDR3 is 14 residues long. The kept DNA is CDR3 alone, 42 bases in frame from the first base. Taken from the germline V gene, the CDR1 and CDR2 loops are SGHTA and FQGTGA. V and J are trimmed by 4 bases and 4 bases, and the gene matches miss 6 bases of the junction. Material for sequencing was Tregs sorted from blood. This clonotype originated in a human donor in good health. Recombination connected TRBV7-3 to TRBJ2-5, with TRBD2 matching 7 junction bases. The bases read TGTGCCAGCAGCTCAGGACTAGTGCCAGAGACCCAGTACTTC. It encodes CASSSGLVPETQYF.